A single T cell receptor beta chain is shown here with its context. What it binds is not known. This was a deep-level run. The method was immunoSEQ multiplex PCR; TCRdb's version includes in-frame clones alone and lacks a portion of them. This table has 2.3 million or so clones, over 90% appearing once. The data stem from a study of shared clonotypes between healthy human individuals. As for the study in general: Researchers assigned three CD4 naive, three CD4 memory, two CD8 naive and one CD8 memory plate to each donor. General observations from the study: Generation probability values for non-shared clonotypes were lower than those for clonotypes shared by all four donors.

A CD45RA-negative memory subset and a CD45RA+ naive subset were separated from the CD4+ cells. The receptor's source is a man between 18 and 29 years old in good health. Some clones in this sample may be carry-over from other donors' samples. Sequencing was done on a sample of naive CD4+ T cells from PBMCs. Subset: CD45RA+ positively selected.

CDR3 sequence (DNA): TGTGCCAGCAGCTCTACTAGCGGGAGTGGGGAGACCCAGTACTTC. It codes for CASSSTSGSGETQYF. The V and J genes are TRBV7-6 and TRBJ2-5; TRBD2 aligns across 11 bases. Trimming took 4 bases from V and 5 from J; bases not matched to a gene: 6. Germline V CDR1 and CDR2: SGHVS, FNYEAQ. The CDR3 runs 15 residues.